The TCR beta chain under discussion was sequenced for a study of blood T cell repertoires in COVID-19. Study context: Sites in the United States, Italy and Spain provided acute and convalescent COVID-19 samples. Sources were T cells, B-cell-depleted T cells, or PBMCs; the material itself was cDNA or gDNA.

In the study's own analysis: Using reference gene primer amplification, nucleated cell counts were estimated. Only in-frame clones appear in the TCRdb table, and some are missing; sequencing was by immunoSEQ multiplex PCR. The V and J calls and the clone size are those of that table, but D and trimming were determined from the DNA. In the table there are about 180,000 clones, about nine tenths of which are singletons. Trimming took 8 bases from V and 7 from J; bases not matched to a gene: 9. Per germline, CDR1 MDHEN and CDR2 SYDVKM. This CDR3 contains 15 residues. The chain is built from TRBV28 and TRBJ1-4; 11 nucleotides match TRBD1. The specimen sequenced was peripheral blood. The source is a young man who had recovered from COVID-19. Here the CDR3 DNA reads TGTGCCAGCGGGCTCATAGGGACAGGGGGTGAAAAACTGTTTTTT. Encoded protein: CASGLIGTGGEKLFF.